The 7 T cell receptor beta chains in this list originate from one sample, sequenced in a study of shared clonotypes between healthy human individuals. Here immunoSEQ multiplex PCR was the method, and the copy in TCRdb shows in-frame clones only, minus some. The table lists around 720,000 clones, around 73% of them singletons. Sequenced sample: memory CD4+ T cells sorted from blood. Subset in this sample: CD45RA-negative fraction. These receptor sequences come from a woman in her twenties or thirties in good health.

Turning to this clone: This likely reflects a read error, since a far larger clone is one base away. The chain uses TRBV5-1 and TRBJ2-2, with TRBD1 matching 7 bases. The CDR3 has 15 residues. The V gene's germline CDR1 is SGHRS and CDR2 YFSETQ. J lost 4 bases, V lost 4 bases, and 7 bases had no gene match. The chain's CDR3 is CASSPGTEGTGELFF. DNA for the CDR3: TGCGCCAGCAGCCCCGGGACAGAGGGCACCGGGGAGCTGTTTTTT.

This rearrangement joins TRBV2 to TRBJ2-1; 10 positions match TRBD1. The junction had 10 bases not matched to a gene; V was cut back by 6 bases and J by 8 bases. CDR3 size: 15 residues. Germline CDR1 is SNHLY and CDR2 is FYNNEI. This CDR3 is CASSPGTGVSDEQFF. The CDR3, as DNA: TGTGCCAGCAGCCCCGGGACAGGGGTTAGCGATGAGCAGTTCTTC.

The chain is built from TRBV30 and TRBJ1-4; D might be TRBD1 (6 bases). Germline CDR1 is GTSNPN and CDR2 is SVGIG (reference sequence). The CDR3 extends over 14 amino acids. V shed 2 bases and J shed 6 bases, with 13 bases lying between them. CDR3 bases: TGTGCCTGGAGTCACAGGGCAGGGGATGAAAAACTGTTTTTT. Translation: CAWSHRAGDEKLFF.

This chain connects TRBV2 to TRBJ2-7; no firm D call. V shed 4 bases and J shed 2 bases, with 27 bases lying between them. This CDR3 is built from 19 residues. Germline CDR1 reads SNHLY; CDR2 reads FYNNEI. CDR3 sequence (DNA): TGTGCCAGCAGTGCGACGACGAAGATTGGCCGGAGTATGACCTACGAGCAGTACTTC. This gives the protein CASSATTKIGRSMTYEQYF.

This chain joins TRBV28 and TRBJ1-3; TRBD1 is a possible D gene (5 bases). In germline, CDR1 is MDHEN, CDR2 SYDVKM. The CDR3 length is 16 residues. Deletions cut 2 bases from V and 4 bases from J, with 15 bases between. CDR3 DNA: TGTGCCAGCAGTTTAAGTCCCGGGACGCTAGGAAACACCATATATTTT. Translation: CASSLSPGTLGNTIYF.

The CDR3 spells CASSLAGGDSYEQYF. The DNA for the CDR3 is TGTGCCAGCAGCTTAGCGGGGGGAGATTCATACGAGCAGTACTTC. The rearrangement joins TRBV11-3 to TRBJ2-7; 7 bases align to TRBD2. This CDR3 spans 15 amino acids. CDR1 and CDR2 from the germline V gene are SGHNT and YENEEA. The V and J ends lost 1 base and 4 bases, in that order; junction bases with no gene match: 7. Full variable domain (remainder filled in from reference TRBV11-3 and TRBJ2-7): EAGVVQSPRYKIIEKKQPVAFWCNPISGHNTLYWYLQNLGQGPELLIRYENEEAVDDSQLPKDRFSAERLKGVDSTLKIQPAELGDSAVYLCASSLAGGDSYEQYFGPGTRLTVT.

In its sample, this clone was seen a few times. This chain uses TRBV30 with TRBJ1-6, with unresolved D. CDR3 length equals 14 residues. Germline CDR1 is GTSNPN and CDR2 is SVGIG (reference sequence). Trimming removed 3 bases at V and 9 bases at J, with 15 bases between. The chain's CDR3 is CAWREPSGSSPLHF. Written as DNA, the CDR3 is TGTGCCTGGAGAGAACCCAGTGGGAGTTCACCCCTCCACTTT.